This T cell receptor (beta chain) was identified in a study of neoadjuvant nivolumab and ipilimumab in lung cancer. The repertoire was sequenced with immunoSEQ multiplex PCR; TCRdb's copy has only in-frame clones and lacks some. The table includes about 25,000 clones, more than 75% detected once. This CDR3 has 13 amino acids. Per germline, CDR1 MNHNS and CDR2 SASEGT. V was trimmed by 6 bases and J by 3 bases, leaving 8 bases between them. The sequenced sample was tumor tissue, obtained after neoadjuvant nivolumab, alone or with ipilimumab, at or shortly before surgery. The sequence derives from an adult with non-small cell lung cancer. The chain has TRBV6-1 and TRBJ2-2; D ambiguous. DNA for the CDR3: TGTGCCAGCAGACAACGGGACACCGGGGAGCTGTTTTTT. Translated: CASRQRDTGELFF.